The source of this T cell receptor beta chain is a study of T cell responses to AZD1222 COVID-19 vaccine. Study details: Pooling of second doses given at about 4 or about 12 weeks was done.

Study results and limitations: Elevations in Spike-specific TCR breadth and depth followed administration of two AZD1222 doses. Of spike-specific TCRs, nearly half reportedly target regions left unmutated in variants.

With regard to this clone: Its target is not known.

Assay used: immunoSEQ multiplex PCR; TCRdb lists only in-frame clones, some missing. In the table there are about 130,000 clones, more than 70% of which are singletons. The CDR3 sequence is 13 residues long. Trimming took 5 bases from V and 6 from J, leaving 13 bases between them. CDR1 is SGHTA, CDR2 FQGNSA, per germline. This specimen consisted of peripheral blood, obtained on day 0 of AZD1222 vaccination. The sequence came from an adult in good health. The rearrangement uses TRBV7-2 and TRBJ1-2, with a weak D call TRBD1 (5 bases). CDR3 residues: CASSTLGGNGYTF. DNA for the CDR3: TGTGCCAGCAGCACCCTCGGGGGAAATGGCTACACCTTC.